This note documents a single T cell receptor (beta chain) sequence. This sample was taken from a study of PD-1 blockade in classical Hodgkin lymphoma. Sequencing used immunoSEQ multiplex PCR; TCRdb keeps in-frame clones, though not all of them. Here the sample spans 96,000 or so clones, roughly 91% being singletons. Sample time point: cycle 4 day 1 (C4D1), after more than 5 weeks of nivolumab. Every patient relapsed after autologous stem cell transplantation, and brentuximab vedotin exposure varied. Deletions cut 4 bases from V and 0 bases from J, with 11 bases between. Germline V gene data show CDR1 as SGDLS and CDR2 as YYNGEE. This CDR3 contains 16 residues.

This chain joins TRBV9 and TRBJ2-6; D is perhaps TRBD2 (5 bases). The sequenced sample was peripheral blood mononuclear cells (PBMCs), obtained before the fourth cycle of nivolumab. This clonotype was sampled from a human donor with classical Hodgkin lymphoma. CDR3 residues: CASSPRGRSGANVLTF. CDR3 DNA: TGTGCCAGCAGCCCCCGGGGTCGCTCTGGGGCCAACGTCCTGACTTTC.